This T cell receptor beta chain is drawn from a study of T cells in Graves' hyperthyroidism and ophthalmopathy. The CDR3 totals 14 residues. The V and J ends lost 6 bases and 7 bases, in that order; junction bases with no gene match: 8. Findings of the study overall: Ophthalmopathy was model-predicted a median roughly 6.5 months pre-onset. Among thyroid clonotypes expanded above 0.001, most also appeared in blood.

Many counts were recorded for this clonotype. Its antigen is currently unknown. Template material for amplifying TCR beta CDR3 regions consisted of RNA transcripts. HTBI primers were employed in a first-round RT-PCR of the TCR CDR3. TCRdb called the multiplex PCR reads again in MiXCR, with one record for every CDR3 protein. The table has around 380,000 distinct CDR3 sequences, approximately 13% seen once. Sequencing used blood. The sequence came from a young man with Graves' hyperthyroidism that later progressed to Graves' ophthalmopathy. This sequence joins TRBV12-3 or TRBV12-4 and TRBJ2-3; 9 nucleotides agree with TRBD1. The CDR3 bases are TGTGCCAGCAGCTCCGGGACAGGGTTTTATACGCAGTATTTT. This encodes CASSSGTGFYTQYF.